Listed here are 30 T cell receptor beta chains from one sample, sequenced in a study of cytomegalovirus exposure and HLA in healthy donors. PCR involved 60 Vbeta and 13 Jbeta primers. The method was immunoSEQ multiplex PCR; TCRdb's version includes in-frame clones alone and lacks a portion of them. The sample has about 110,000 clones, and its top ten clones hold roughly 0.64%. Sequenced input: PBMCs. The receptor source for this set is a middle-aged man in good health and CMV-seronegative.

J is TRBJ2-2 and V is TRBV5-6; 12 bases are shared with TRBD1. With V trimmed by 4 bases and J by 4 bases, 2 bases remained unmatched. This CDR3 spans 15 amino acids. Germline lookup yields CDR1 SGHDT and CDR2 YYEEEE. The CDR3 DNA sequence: TGTGCCAGCAGCGCGGGACAGGGGGCCACCGGGGAGCTGTTTTTT. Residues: CASSAGQGATGELFF.

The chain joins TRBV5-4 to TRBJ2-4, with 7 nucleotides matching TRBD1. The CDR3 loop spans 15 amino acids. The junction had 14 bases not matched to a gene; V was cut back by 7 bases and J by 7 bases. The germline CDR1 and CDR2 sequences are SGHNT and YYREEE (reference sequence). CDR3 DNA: TGTGCCAGCGCCCCTGGAGAGGGGGCGAGGAACATTCAGTACTTC. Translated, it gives CASAPGEGARNIQYF.

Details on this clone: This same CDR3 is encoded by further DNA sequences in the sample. The CDR3 is CASSLQGGNTEAFF. CDR3 in DNA: TGCGCCAGCAGCCTACAGGGGGGGAACACTGAAGCTTTCTTT. V gene TRBV5-1 combines with J gene TRBJ1-1; 8 nucleotides align to TRBD1. The germline V gene encodes CDR1 SGHRS and CDR2 YFSETQ. With 4 bases clipped from V and 1 base from J, the junction kept 3 bases outside the gene matches. CDR3 size: 14 residues. Complete variable domain (other parts from reference TRBV5-1 and TRBJ1-1): KAGVTQTPRYLIKTRGQQVTLSCSPISGHRSVSWYQQTPGQGLQFLFEYFSETQRNKGNFPGRFSGRQFSNSRSEMNVSTLELGDSALYLCASSLQGGNTEAFFGQGTRLTVV.

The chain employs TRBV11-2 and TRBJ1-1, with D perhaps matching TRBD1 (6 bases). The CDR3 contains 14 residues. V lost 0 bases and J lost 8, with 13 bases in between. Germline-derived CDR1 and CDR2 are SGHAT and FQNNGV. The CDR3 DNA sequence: TGTGCCAGCAGCTTAGATAGGTACGGACAGGAAGCTTTCTTT. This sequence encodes CASSLDRYGQEAFF.

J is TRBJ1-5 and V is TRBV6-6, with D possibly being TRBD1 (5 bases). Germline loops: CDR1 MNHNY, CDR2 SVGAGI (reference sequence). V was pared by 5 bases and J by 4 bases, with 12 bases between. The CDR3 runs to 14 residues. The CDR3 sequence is CASSRDSGNQPQHF. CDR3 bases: TGTGCCAGCAGTCGGGACTCCGGGAATCAGCCCCAGCATTTT.

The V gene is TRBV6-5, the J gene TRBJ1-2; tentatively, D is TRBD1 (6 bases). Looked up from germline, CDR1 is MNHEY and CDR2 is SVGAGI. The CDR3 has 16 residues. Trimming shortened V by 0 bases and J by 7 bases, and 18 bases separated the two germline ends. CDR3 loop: CASSYSTDSPEIGYTF. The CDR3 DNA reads TGTGCCAGCAGTTACTCGACGGACAGTCCGGAAATTGGCTACACCTTC.

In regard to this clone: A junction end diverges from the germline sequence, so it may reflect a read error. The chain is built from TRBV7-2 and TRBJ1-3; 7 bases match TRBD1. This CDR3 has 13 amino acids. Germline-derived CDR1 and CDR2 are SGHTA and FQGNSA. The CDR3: CASSLLDRALLDF. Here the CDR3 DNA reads TGTGCCAGCAGCTTACTAGACAGGGCGCTATTGGATTTT.

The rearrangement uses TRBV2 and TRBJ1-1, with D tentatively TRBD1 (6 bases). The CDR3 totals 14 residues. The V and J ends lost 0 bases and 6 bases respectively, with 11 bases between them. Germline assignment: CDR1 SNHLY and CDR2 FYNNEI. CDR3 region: CASSEARGWSEAFF. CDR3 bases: TGTGCCAGCAGTGAAGCCAGGGGCTGGTCTGAAGCTTTCTTT.

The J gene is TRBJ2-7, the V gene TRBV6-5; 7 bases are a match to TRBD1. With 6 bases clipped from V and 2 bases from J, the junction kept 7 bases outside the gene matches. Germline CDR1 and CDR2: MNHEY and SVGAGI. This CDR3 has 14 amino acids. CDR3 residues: CASRDPGQTYEQYF. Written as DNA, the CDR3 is TGTGCCAGCAGAGATCCGGGACAGACCTACGAGCAGTACTTC.

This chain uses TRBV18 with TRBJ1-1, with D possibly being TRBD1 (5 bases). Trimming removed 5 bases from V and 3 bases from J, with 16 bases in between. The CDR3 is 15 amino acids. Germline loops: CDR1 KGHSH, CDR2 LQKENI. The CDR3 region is CASSSRGFADTEAFF. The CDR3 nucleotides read TGTGCCAGCTCATCTCGGGGGTTTGCGGACACTGAAGCTTTCTTT. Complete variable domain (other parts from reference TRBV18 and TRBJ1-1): NAGVMQNPRHLVRRRGQEARLRCSPMKGHSHVYWYRQLPEEGLKFMVYLQKENIIDESGMPKERFSAEFPKEGPSILRIQQVVRGDSAAYFCASSSRGFADTEAFFGQGTRLTVV.

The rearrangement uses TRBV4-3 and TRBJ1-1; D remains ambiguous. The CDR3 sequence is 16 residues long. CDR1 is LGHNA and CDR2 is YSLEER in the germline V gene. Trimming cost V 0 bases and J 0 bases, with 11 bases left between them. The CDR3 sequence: CASSQDTRTVNTEAFF. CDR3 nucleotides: TGCGCCAGCAGCCAAGACACACGGACTGTGAACACTGAAGCTTTCTTT.

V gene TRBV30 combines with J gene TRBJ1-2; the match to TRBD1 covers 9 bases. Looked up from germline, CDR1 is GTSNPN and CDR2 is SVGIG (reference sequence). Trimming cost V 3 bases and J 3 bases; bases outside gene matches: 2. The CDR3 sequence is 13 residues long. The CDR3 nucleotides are TGTGCCTGGAGAAGGACAGGGGACTATGGCTACACCTTC. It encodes CAWRRTGDYGYTF.

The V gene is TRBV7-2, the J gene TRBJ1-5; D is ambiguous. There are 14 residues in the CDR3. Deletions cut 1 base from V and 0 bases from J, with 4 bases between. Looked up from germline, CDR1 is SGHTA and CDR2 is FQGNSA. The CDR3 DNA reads TGTGCCAGCAGCTTAGACTATAGCAATCAGCCCCAGCATTTT. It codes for CASSLDYSNQPQHF.

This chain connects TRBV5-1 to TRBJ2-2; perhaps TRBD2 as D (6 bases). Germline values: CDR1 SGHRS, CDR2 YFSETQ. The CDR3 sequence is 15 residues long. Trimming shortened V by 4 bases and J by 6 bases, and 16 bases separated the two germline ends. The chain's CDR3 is CASSLRDGGAGELFF. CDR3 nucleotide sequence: TGCGCCAGCAGCCTAAGGGACGGCGGGGCCGGGGAGCTGTTTTTT.

The CDR3 DNA reads TGTGCCAGCAGTGAAGGAACAGGCTGGCGCACTGAAGCTTTCTTT. This encodes CASSEGTGWRTEAFF. The J gene is TRBJ1-1, the V gene TRBV25-1; perhaps TRBD1 as D (5 bases). This CDR3 region has 15 residues. Trimming stripped 2 bases from V and 4 bases from J, with 14 bases between. Germline assignment: CDR1 MGHDK and CDR2 SYGVNS. Combining the CDR3 with reference TRBV25-1 and TRBJ1-1 gives the whole variable domain EADIYQTPRYLVIGTGKKITLECSQTMGHDKMYWYQQDPGMELHLIHYSYGVNSTEKGDLSSESTVSRIRTEHFPLTLESARPSHTSQYLCASSEGTGWRTEAFFGQGTRLTVV.

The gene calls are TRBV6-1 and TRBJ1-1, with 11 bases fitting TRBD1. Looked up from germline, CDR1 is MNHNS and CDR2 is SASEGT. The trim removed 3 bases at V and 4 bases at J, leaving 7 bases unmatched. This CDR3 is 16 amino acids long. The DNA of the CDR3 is TGTGCCAGCAGTGACCCGGGGACAGGGGGGGGCACTGAAGCTTTCTTT. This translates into CASSDPGTGGGTEAFF.

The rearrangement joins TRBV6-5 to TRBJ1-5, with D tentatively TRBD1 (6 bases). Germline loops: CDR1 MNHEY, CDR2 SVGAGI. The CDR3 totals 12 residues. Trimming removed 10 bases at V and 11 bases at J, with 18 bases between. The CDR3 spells CATGPRGKAQHF. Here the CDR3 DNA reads TGTGCCACCGGCCCTAGGGGGAAGGCCCAGCATTTT.

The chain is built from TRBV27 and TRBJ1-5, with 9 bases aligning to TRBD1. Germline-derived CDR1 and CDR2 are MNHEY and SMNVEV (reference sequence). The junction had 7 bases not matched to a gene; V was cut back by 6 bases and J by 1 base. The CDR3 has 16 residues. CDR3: CASSPNRGRSNQPQHF. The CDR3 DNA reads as TGTGCCAGCAGCCCGAACAGGGGGCGCAGCAATCAGCCCCAGCATTTT.

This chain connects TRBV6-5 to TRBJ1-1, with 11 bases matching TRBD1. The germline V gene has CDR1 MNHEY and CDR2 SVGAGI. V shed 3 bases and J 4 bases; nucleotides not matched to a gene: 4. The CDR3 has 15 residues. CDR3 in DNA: TGTGCCAGCAGTTATTCGGGGACAGGGGGCACTGAAGCTTTCTTT. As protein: CASSYSGTGGTEAFF.

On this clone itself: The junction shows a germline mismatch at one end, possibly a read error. The CDR3 sequence: CASSEWTANSSLHF. DNA for the CDR3: TGTGCCAGCAGTGAATGGACAGCAAATTCATCCCTCCACTTT. The chain uses TRBV25-1 and TRBJ1-6; a possible D gene is TRBD1 (6 bases). This CDR3 has 14 residues. In germline, CDR1 is MGHDK, CDR2 SYGVNS.

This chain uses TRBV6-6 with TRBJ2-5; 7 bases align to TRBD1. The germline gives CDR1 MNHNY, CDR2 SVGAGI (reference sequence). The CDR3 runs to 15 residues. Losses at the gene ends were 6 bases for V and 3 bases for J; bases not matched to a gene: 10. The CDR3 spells CASSHGWTGKETQYF. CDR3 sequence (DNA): TGTGCCAGCAGCCATGGCTGGACAGGAAAAGAGACCCAGTACTTC.

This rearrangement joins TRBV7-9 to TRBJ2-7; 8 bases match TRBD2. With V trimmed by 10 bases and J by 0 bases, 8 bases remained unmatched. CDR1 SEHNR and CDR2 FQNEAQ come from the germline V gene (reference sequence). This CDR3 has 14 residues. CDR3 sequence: CATEVSGGSYEQYF. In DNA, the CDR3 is TGTGCCACAGAAGTGAGCGGGGGCTCCTACGAGCAGTACTTC. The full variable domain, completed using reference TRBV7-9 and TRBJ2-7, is DTGVSQNPRHKITKRGQNVTFRCDPISEHNRLYWYRQTLGQGPEFLTYFQNEAQLEKSRLLSDRFSAERPKGSFSTLEIQRTEQGDSAMYLCATEVSGGSYEQYFGPGTRLTVT.

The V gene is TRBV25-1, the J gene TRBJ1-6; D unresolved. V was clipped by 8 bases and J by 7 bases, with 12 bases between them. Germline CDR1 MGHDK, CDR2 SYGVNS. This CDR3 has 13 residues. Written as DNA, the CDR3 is TGTGCCAGCCGTTGGAGTAACAATTCACCCCTCCACTTT. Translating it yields CASRWSNNSPLHF.

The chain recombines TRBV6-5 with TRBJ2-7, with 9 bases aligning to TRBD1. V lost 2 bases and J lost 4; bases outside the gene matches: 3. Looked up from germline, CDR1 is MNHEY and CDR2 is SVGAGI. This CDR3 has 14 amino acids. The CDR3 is CASSYQDRGYEQYF. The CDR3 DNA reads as TGTGCCAGCAGTTACCAGGACAGGGGTTACGAGCAGTACTTC.

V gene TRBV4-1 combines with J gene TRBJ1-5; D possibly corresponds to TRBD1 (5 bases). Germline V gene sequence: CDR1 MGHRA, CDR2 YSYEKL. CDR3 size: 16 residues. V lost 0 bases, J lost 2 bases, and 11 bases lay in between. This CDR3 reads CASSQDGGFGNQPQHF. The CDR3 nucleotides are TGCGCCAGCAGCCAAGACGGGGGGTTTGGCAATCAGCCCCAGCATTTT.

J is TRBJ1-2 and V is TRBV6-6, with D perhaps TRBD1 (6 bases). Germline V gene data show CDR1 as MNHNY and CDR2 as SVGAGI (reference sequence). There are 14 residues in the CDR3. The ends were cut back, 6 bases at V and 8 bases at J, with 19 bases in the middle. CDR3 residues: CASSQRDTGIGYTF. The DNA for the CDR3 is TGTGCCAGCAGCCAACGGGACACGGGCATAGGCTACACCTTC.

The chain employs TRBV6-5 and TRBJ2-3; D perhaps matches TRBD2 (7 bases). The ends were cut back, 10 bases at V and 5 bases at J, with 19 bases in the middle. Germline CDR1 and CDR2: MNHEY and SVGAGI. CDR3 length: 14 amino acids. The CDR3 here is CAIGRGGTQDTQYF. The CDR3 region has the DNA TGTGCCATCGGACGCGGGGGCACACAAGATACGCAGTATTTT.

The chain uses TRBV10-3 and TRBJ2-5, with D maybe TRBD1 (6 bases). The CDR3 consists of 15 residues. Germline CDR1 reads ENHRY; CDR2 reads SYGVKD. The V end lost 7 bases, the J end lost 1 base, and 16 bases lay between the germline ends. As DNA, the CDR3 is TGTGCCATCAAGGCGACTCAGGGGATCCAAGAGACCCAGTACTTC. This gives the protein CAIKATQGIQETQYF.

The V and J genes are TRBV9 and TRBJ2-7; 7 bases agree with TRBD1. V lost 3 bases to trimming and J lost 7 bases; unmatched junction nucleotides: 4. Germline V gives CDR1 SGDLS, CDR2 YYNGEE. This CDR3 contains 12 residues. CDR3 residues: CASSGTGVEQYF. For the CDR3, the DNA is TGTGCCAGCAGCGGAACAGGGGTAGAGCAGTACTTC.

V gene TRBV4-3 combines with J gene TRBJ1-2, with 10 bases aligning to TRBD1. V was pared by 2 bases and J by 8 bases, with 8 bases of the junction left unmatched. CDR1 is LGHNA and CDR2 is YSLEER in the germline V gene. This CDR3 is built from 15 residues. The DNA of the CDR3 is TGCGCCAGCAGCCAAAACGGACAGGGGGATGGCGGCTACACCTTC. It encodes CASSQNGQGDGGYTF.